The 10 T cell receptor beta chains presented below share a single source sample, sequenced in a study of shared clonotypes between healthy human individuals. CD45RO-negative, CCR7-selected cells formed the naive CD8 fraction, which excluded terminally differentiated effector memory CD45RA+ cells. Using immunoSEQ multiplex PCR, the repertoire was profiled, and TCRdb retains in-frame clones only, with some absent. The data contain just over 2,000,000 clones, just under 95% of them singletons. Sequences were obtained from naive CD8+ T cells sorted from blood. All receptors derive from a man aged 18 to 29 in good health.

The J gene is TRBJ2-5, the V gene TRBV15; unclear D gene. CDR1 is LNHNV and CDR2 is YYDKDF in the germline V gene (reference sequence). The length of the CDR3 is 13 residues. V lost 1 base and J 7 bases, leaving 10 bases between the germline ends. The CDR3 sequence is CATSRATDTTQYF. The CDR3 DNA sequence: TGTGCCACCAGCAGAGCCACGGATACGACCCAGTACTTC.

The chain combines TRBV5-4 with TRBJ2-7, with TRBD1 matching 8 bases. Trimming at V came to 3 bases and at J to 7 bases, leaving 12 bases not matched to a gene. This CDR3 contains 15 residues. Germline-derived CDR1 and CDR2 are SGHNT and YYREEE (reference sequence). The CDR3 DNA sequence: TGTGCCAGCAGCTCCGCCGGGACAGGCAATGGGGAGCAGTACTTC. It encodes CASSSAGTGNGEQYF.

This clone has just one count. The rearrangement links TRBV4-2 to TRBJ1-4; a possible D gene is TRBD1 (6 bases). CDR3 length: 16 amino acids. V gave up 0 bases and J gave up 7 bases, with 15 bases separating them. The germline V gene has CDR1 LGHNA and CDR2 YNFKEQ. DNA of the CDR3: TGTGCCAGCAGCCAAGATCAGGGGCTAACGGGTGAAAAACTGTTTTTT. Translated, it gives CASSQDQGLTGEKLFF.

V usage is TRBV10-3 and J usage is TRBJ2-7, with D tentatively TRBD2 (6 bases). The CDR3 is made up of 17 amino acids. Trimming took 0 bases from V and 7 from J, leaving 22 bases between them. Germline V gene data show CDR1 as ENHRY and CDR2 as SYGVKD. CDR3 sequence reads: CAISESTSPAGFGEQYF. The CDR3 nucleotides read TGTGCCATCAGTGAGTCGACCTCGCCAGCGGGCTTCGGGGAGCAGTACTTC.

A note on this clone: Other DNA sequences from this sample encode an identical CDR3 as well. The J gene is TRBJ1-5, the V gene TRBV6-1, with a possible D match to TRBD1 (5 bases). Trimming stripped 4 bases from V and 3 bases from J, with 10 bases between. Germline lookup yields CDR1 MNHNS and CDR2 SASEGT. The CDR3 length is 14 residues. CDR3 sequence reads: CASSGGDYNQPQHF. CDR3 bases: TGTGCCAGCAGTGGAGGGGACTACAATCAGCCCCAGCATTTT.

This rearrangement joins TRBV28 to TRBJ2-3; a weak D match, TRBD1 (5 bases). The germline V gene has CDR1 MDHEN and CDR2 SYDVKM. The CDR3 length is 14 residues. Trimming cost V 4 bases and J 1 base, with 9 bases left between them. DNA for the CDR3: TGTGCCAGCAGTTGGACATTGGGCACAGATACGCAGTATTTT. Protein sequence: CASSWTLGTDTQYF.

The rearrangement links TRBV20-1 to TRBJ1-4; D is unresolved. V lost 2 bases and J 4 bases, leaving 2 bases between the germline ends. The germline CDR1 and CDR2 sequences are DFQATT and SNEGSKA (reference sequence). The CDR3 has 11 amino acids. The CDR3 DNA is TGCAGTGCTAGACATAATGAAAAACTGTTTTTT. Translating gives CSARHNEKLFF.

The chain carries TRBV30 and TRBJ1-1, with 8 bases lining up with TRBD1. This CDR3 contains 12 residues. Germline V gene data show CDR1 as GTSNPN and CDR2 as SVGIG (reference sequence). V dropped 2 bases and J dropped 10; count of bases not matched to a gene: 6. CDR3 protein: CAWSSQGAGAFF. CDR3 DNA sequence: TGTGCCTGGAGTTCCCAGGGGGCTGGAGCTTTCTTT.

This chain joins TRBV5-1 and TRBJ1-1; D gene ambiguous. The CDR3 loop spans 14 amino acids. V was trimmed by 4 bases and J by 5 bases, leaving 15 bases between them. From germline, CDR1 is SGHRS and CDR2 YFSETQ. CDR3 region: CASSPASARTEAFF. DNA of the CDR3: TGCGCCAGCAGCCCCGCCTCAGCTAGGACTGAAGCTTTCTTT. The variable domain in full, with the rest retrieved from reference TRBV5-1 and TRBJ1-1, is KAGVTQTPRYLIKTRGQQVTLSCSPISGHRSVSWYQQTPGQGLQFLFEYFSETQRNKGNFPGRFSGRQFSNSRSEMNVSTLELGDSALYLCASSPASARTEAFFGQGTRLTVV.

The gene calls are TRBV28 and TRBJ1-5, with 7 bases that match TRBD1. The CDR3 is made up of 13 amino acids. Germline V CDR1 and CDR2: MDHEN, SYDVKM. J gave up 4 bases and V 8 bases, and 5 bases lay outside the gene matches. CDR3 region: CASQGTVNQPQHF. In DNA form, the CDR3 reads TGTGCCAGCCAAGGGACAGTAAATCAGCCCCAGCATTTT.